This T cell receptor (beta chain) was recovered during a study of blood T cell repertoires in COVID-19. Deletions cut 3 bases from V and 4 bases from J, with 11 bases between. This CDR3 has 15 amino acids. Looked up from germline, CDR1 is SGHRS and CDR2 is YFSETQ. The method was immunoSEQ multiplex PCR; TCRdb's version includes in-frame clones alone and lacks a portion of them. Among about 140,000 clones, over 75% were seen once, and the ten largest hold around 3.2%. The TCR originated in a woman aged 45-60 years who had recovered from COVID-19. The sequenced material came from PBMCs or T cells enriched from blood (not recorded which). The J gene is TRBJ1-6, the V gene TRBV5-1; the D is unclear. CDR3 nucleotide sequence: TGCGCCAGCAGCTCGGCGGGCGATTATAATTCACCCCTCCACTTT. It codes for CASSSAGDYNSPLHF.